A single sample is the source of the 10 T cell receptor beta chains below, sequenced in a study of spatial heterogeneity in lung cancer. Time point: sample taken at primary tumor resection. Each CDR3 protein gets one entry after TCRdb re-called the 5' RACE reads with MiXCR. Among around 100,000 distinct CDR3 sequences listed, 3.5% to 5% were seen once. No cognate antigen is known for these TCRs. Study-level points and caveats: Tracking of tumor mutation counts was seen in expanded intratumoral alpha and beta TCR counts.

This sample comprised lung tumor tissue, obtained at surgery. The receptors derive from a male donor with early-stage non-small cell lung cancer.

This clonotype was picked up many times. The chain employs TRBV20-1 and TRBJ2-2, with no clear D. Germline CDR1 reads DFQATT; CDR2 reads SNEGSKA (reference sequence). The CDR3 is 12 amino acids. V lost 6 bases and J lost 3, with 8 bases in between. CDR3 DNA sequence: TGCAGTGCCCACTCCGACACCGGGGAGCTGTTTTTT. This translates into CSAHSDTGELFF.

This clonotype was seen repeatedly, ten times or more. The chain couples TRBV5-1 to TRBJ2-5; D gene uncertain. This CDR3 has 13 amino acids. Germline lookup yields CDR1 SGHRS and CDR2 YFSETQ. Trimming pared 1 base from V and 3 bases from J, leaving 7 bases between. The CDR3 loop reads CASSLTHKETQYF. CDR3 DNA: TGCGCCAGCAGCTTGACCCATAAAGAGACCCAGTACTTC. Filled out from reference TRBV5-1 and TRBJ2-5, the complete variable domain reads KAGVTQTPRYLIKTRGQQVTLSCSPISGHRSVSWYQQTPGQGLQFLFEYFSETQRNKGNFPGRFSGRQFSNSRSEMNVSTLELGDSALYLCASSLTHKETQYFGPGTRLLVL.

The table lists this clonotype with many counts. This chain joins TRBV4-1 and TRBJ2-3, with D uncertain. The CDR3 has 15 residues. Trimming cost V 0 bases and J 2 bases, with 9 bases left between them. CDR1 is MGHRA and CDR2 is YSYEKL in the germline V gene. CDR3 nucleotide sequence: TGCGCCAGCAGCCAAGACGGCTTTACCACAGATACGCAGTATTTT. It specifies CASSQDGFTTDTQYF.

Many counts were recorded for this clonotype. The chain employs TRBV6-5 and TRBJ2-1, with 8 bases aligning to TRBD2. V was clipped by 6 bases and J by 6 bases; unmatched bases: 4. Germline V gene lookup returns CDR1 MNHEY and CDR2 SVGAGI. The CDR3 extends over 13 amino acids. The CDR3 nucleotides are TGTGCCAGCAGGGGACTAGTAATCAATGAGCAGTTCTTC. Translation gives CASRGLVINEQFF.

This clonotype was seen at least ten times. The genes are TRBV20-1 and TRBJ1-2; no clear D gene. The CDR3 spans 14 residues. Per germline, CDR1 DFQATT and CDR2 SNEGSKA (reference sequence). V was cut by 4 bases and J by 0 bases, with 12 bases left in between. CDR3 in amino acids: CSATSDPANYGYTF. DNA of the CDR3: TGCAGTGCTACCAGCGACCCAGCTAACTATGGCTACACCTTC.

This clonotype was seen many times. The chain joins TRBV20-1 to TRBJ2-1; TRBD1 aligns across 8 bases. CDR1 and CDR2 from the germline V gene are DFQATT and SNEGSKA (reference sequence). J was trimmed by 0 bases and V by 6 bases; bases with no gene match: 10. There are 16 residues in the CDR3. CDR3 in DNA: TGCAGTGCGGACCAGACAGGGGAAAGCTCCTACAATGAGCAGTTCTTC. The encoded protein is CSADQTGESSYNEQFF.

The sample holds many counts of this clonotype. This rearrangement joins TRBV25-1 to TRBJ2-1, with TRBD2 matching over 8 bases. V was clipped by 6 bases and J by 9 bases; unmatched bases: 10. CDR3 length: 14 residues. Germline V gene lookup returns CDR1 MGHDK and CDR2 SYGVNS. CDR3 region: CASSLAGPDSEQFF. The CDR3 DNA sequence: TGTGCCAGCAGCCTAGCGGGCCCGGACAGTGAGCAGTTCTTC.

The chain combines TRBV29-1 with TRBJ1-5; maybe TRBD1 (5 bases). Germline V lookup: CDR1 SQVTM, CDR2 ANQGSEA. The CDR3 spans 12 residues. Trimming cost V 6 bases and J 5 bases, with 11 bases left between them. The CDR3 sequence: CSVAEGYQPQHF. The CDR3, as DNA: TGCAGCGTCGCGGAGGGGTATCAGCCCCAGCATTTT.

As concerns this clonotype: A much larger clone is a single base away; this may be a read error. J is TRBJ2-7 and V is TRBV20-1; weak D call: TRBD1 (5 bases). CDR3 length: 12 residues. V lost 3 bases and J 7 bases, leaving 13 bases between the germline ends. The V gene's germline CDR1 is DFQATT and CDR2 SNEGSKA (reference sequence). The CDR3, as DNA: TGCAGTGCTAGGCAGGGATCTGTGGAGCAGTACTTC. Its protein product is CSARQGSVEQYF.

This clonotype has a count of ten or more. The CDR3 nucleotides read TGTGCCAGCAGTTGGCAGCGGGAAGGATACAATGAGCAGTTCTTC. Translated: CASSWQREGYNEQFF. The chain links TRBV6-6 to TRBJ2-1; 7 bases align to TRBD2. The CDR3 consists of 15 residues. Germline V gene data show CDR1 as MNHNY and CDR2 as SVGAGI (reference sequence). Trimming cost V 4 bases and J 4 bases; bases outside gene matches: 7.